This T cell receptor (beta chain) was found in a study of Graves' ophthalmopathy and Graves' hyperthyroidism. Study-wide points: Discriminating ophthalmopathy from stable hyperthyroidism, a 13-signature model attained a sensitivity of 85% to 90% and a specificity of approximately 81%.

The CDR3 contains 16 residues. V lost 4 bases and J lost 1, with 14 bases in between. Germline V gene sequence: CDR1 MDHEN, CDR2 SYDVKM. Stable hyperthyroidism referred to disease that showed no ophthalmopathy within 18 months of follow-up. Reliance was placed on clinical symptoms, serum thyroxine, TRAb, thyroid ultrasound and orbital computed tomography for diagnosis. The authors amplified TCR beta CDR3 regions, and they did so from RNA transcripts for repertoire sequencing. First-round RT-PCR employed HTBI primers, with a second-round multiplex PCR after it. Using its own MiXCR run on the multiplex PCR reads, TCRdb lists one record per CDR3 protein. The top ten clones hold approximately 2.4% of a sample with some 360,000 distinct CDR3 sequences, approximately 17% of them seen once. This clonotype was observed many times. Its antigen is unidentified.

This TCR came from an adult woman with stable Graves' hyperthyroidism. The sequenced material came from peripheral blood. J is TRBJ2-4 and V is TRBV28; no firm D call. CDR3 nucleotide sequence: TGTGCCAGCAGTTGGGGTCCCACGCTTGCCAAAAACATTCAGTACTTC. It specifies CASSWGPTLAKNIQYF.